These 3 T cell receptor beta chains originate from one sample sequenced in a study of T cells in localized non-small cell lung cancer (dated by TCRdb to 2019 to 2021). The method was the immunoSEQ multiplex PCR assay. This is the immuneACCESS table as TCRdb keeps it, with only in-frame sequences that have V and J called. A part of the clones is gone; compared with another copy, unresolved V genes explain less than half, and the rest is unexplained. This sample has 29,000 or so clones in its table, and about 88% of those were observed once. Over 10% of the sample belongs to the ten largest clones. This specimen consisted of peripheral blood, obtained before any cancer treatment. The receptors were sampled from a female donor older than 55 with stage III squamous cell lung carcinoma.

The chain links TRBV6-5 to TRBJ2-7, with 9 bases fitting TRBD1. V shed 2 bases, J shed 2 bases, and the junction held 4 bases outside the gene matches. CDR3 length equals 15 residues. The germline V gene has CDR1 MNHEY and CDR2 SVGAGI. The CDR3 DNA follows: TGTGCCAGCAGTTACGGGACAGGGAGGACCTACGAGCAGTACTTC. Translation: CASSYGTGRTYEQYF.

The chain joins TRBV4-3 to TRBJ1-1; unclear D gene. The germline V and J ends were trimmed by 4 bases and 0 bases, with 9 bases remaining between them. Looked up from germline, CDR1 is LGHNA and CDR2 is YSLEER. The CDR3 is made up of 14 amino acids. In DNA, the CDR3 is TGCGCCAGCAGCCTACAGTTGATGAACACTGAAGCTTTCTTT. Translation gives CASSLQLMNTEAFF.

The chain links TRBV5-4 to TRBJ1-6; unclear D gene. The V end was cut by 1 base, the J end by 10 bases, with 0 bases between. The CDR3 has 10 amino acids. CDR1 is SGHNT and CDR2 is YYREEE in the germline V gene (reference sequence). CDR3 coding DNA: TGTGCCAGCAGCTTGTCACCCCTCCACTTT. It specifies CASSLSPLHF.